This section outlines one T cell receptor (beta chain) sequence together with its context. This sample is part of a study of cytomegalovirus exposure and HLA in healthy donors. Primers for the PCR totalled 60 Vbeta and 13 Jbeta. Method: immunoSEQ multiplex PCR; TCRdb's copy keeps in-frame clones and lacks some. The data contain some 180,000 clones, over 70% of them seen just once; the ten biggest clones take up about 4%. CDR1 and CDR2 (germline): SNHLY, FYNNEI. This CDR3 is 13 amino acids long. The trim removed 8 bases at V and 6 bases at J, leaving 8 bases unmatched. The chain uses TRBV2 and TRBJ2-7; 9 positions agree with TRBD1. The sequence derives from a woman in her sixties or seventies in good health and CMV-seropositive. Sequenced: PBMCs. CDR3 DNA sequence: TGTGCCAGCGAAGGGGACAGGGTAGGCGAGCAGTACTTC. This gives the protein CASEGDRVGEQYF.